Each of the 11 T cell receptor beta chains below was sequenced from the same sample in a study of blood T cells in healthy people across ages. The use of a sample-barcoded 5' primer and a J-beta primer mix characterized a second PCR of 7 to 11 cycles. TCRdb independently ran MiXCR on the 5' RACE reads; one entry per CDR3 protein. The sample includes hundreds of thousands of distinct CDR3 sequences, roughly 50% of them seen just once. Sequenced: blood. These receptors came from a man aged 40-50 years in good health.

V and J are TRBV7-3 and TRBJ2-1; 10 positions match TRBD1. This CDR3 has 14 residues. Unmatched junction bases numbered 6, after V lost 1 base and J lost 12 bases. Germline V lookup: CDR1 SGHTA, CDR2 FQGTGA. The CDR3 loop reads CASSLRQGANLQFF. CDR3 nucleotide sequence: TGTGCCAGCAGCTTAAGACAGGGGGCGAATTTGCAGTTCTTC.

The chain has TRBV29-1 and TRBJ2-3; 10 nucleotides agree with TRBD1. The J segment lost 4 bases and the V segment lost 4 bases, leaving 5 bases of the junction unmatched. This CDR3 contains 14 residues. Germline V gene sequence: CDR1 SQVTM, CDR2 ANQGSEA. Here the CDR3 reads CSVGGTGAADTQYF. The CDR3 bases are TGCAGCGTTGGGGGGACAGGGGCGGCAGATACGCAGTATTTT.

The rearrangement joins TRBV6-2 or TRBV6-3 to TRBJ2-4; D ambiguous. The V and J ends lost 2 bases and 5 bases respectively, with 10 bases between them. The CDR3 covers 14 residues. The germline V gene has CDR1 MNHEY and CDR2 SVGEGT. The CDR3 bases are TGTGCCAGCAGTTACCCGGGTTTACAAAACATTCAGTACTTC. This encodes CASSYPGLQNIQYF.

The sample holds many counts of this clonotype. The chain couples TRBV5-1 to TRBJ2-7; TRBD2 matches at 8 bases. After removal of 0 bases from V and 3 bases from J, the junction contained 11 bases not matched to a gene. The CDR3 covers 17 residues. Germline lookup yields CDR1 SGHRS and CDR2 YFSETQ. The CDR3 DNA reads as TGCGCCAGCAGCTTGGAGACTAGCGCCGAAATATTCTACGAGCAGTACTTC. Translating gives CASSLETSAEIFYEQYF.

This chain uses TRBV25-1 with TRBJ2-7; the D call may be TRBD1 or TRBD2 (5 bases each). CDR1 is MGHDK and CDR2 is SYGVNS in the germline V gene. Trimming took off 1 base at V and 1 base at J, with 17 bases between the two ends. CDR3 length: 17 residues. The CDR3 protein is CASSESPGRTTSYEQYF. The DNA for the CDR3 is TGTGCCAGCAGTGAATCCCCGGGACGGACGACATCCTACGAGCAGTACTTC.

There are a few counts of this clonotype. J is TRBJ2-7 and V is TRBV29-1; D uncertain. This CDR3 comprises 13 residues. The V and J ends lost 0 bases and 3 bases respectively, with 9 bases between them. CDR1 is SQVTM and CDR2 is ANQGSEA in the germline V gene. This CDR3 reads CSVEDLTNYEQYF. In nucleotides, the CDR3 is TGCAGCGTTGAAGATCTTACGAACTACGAGCAGTACTTC.

The chain recombines TRBV6-6 with TRBJ2-1; D is perhaps TRBD1 or TRBD2 (5 bases each). The CDR3 covers 16 residues. V lost 2 bases and J 9 bases, leaving 20 bases between the germline ends. CDR1 and CDR2 from the germline V gene are MNHNY and SVGAGI (reference sequence). The CDR3 DNA sequence: TGTGCCAGCAGTTACGGAATGGGGCTAGCTAAATCTGAGCAGTTCTTC. It translates to CASSYGMGLAKSEQFF.

This clonotype appeared a few times. The CDR3 nucleotides read TGTGCCAGCAGCTTAGCGACAGCCGAGCAGTACTTC. Its translation: CASSLATAEQYF. This chain connects TRBV7-2 to TRBJ2-5; TRBD1 might be the D (5 bases). TRBJ2-7 explains the end of the DNA better; the J call may be wrong. Germline CDR1 SGHTA, CDR2 FQGNSA. CDR3 size: 12 residues.

This clonotype has ten or more counts. The chain combines TRBV5-1 with TRBJ2-6, with D perhaps TRBD2 (6 bases). V lost 4 bases and J 0 bases, leaving 11 bases between the germline ends. The CDR3 spans 16 residues. Germline V gene lookup returns CDR1 SGHRS and CDR2 YFSETQ. Here the CDR3 reads CASSLWGDSGANVLTF. The CDR3 coding sequence is TGCGCCAGCAGCCTCTGGGGGGACTCTGGGGCCAACGTCCTGACTTTC.

CDR3 protein: CASSPRGAEIGEQYF. CDR3 sequence (DNA): TGTGCCAGCAGCCCCCGGGGAGCTGAGATAGGTGAGCAGTACTTC. The V call is TRBV7-2, the J call TRBJ2-5; D possibly corresponds to TRBD2 (5 bases). The CDR3 has 15 residues. The V and J ends lost 5 bases and 11 bases respectively, with 24 bases between them. Looked up from germline, CDR1 is SGHTA and CDR2 is FQGNSA.

CDR3 protein: CASNLGTSGSSGELFF. The CDR3 nucleotides are TGTGCCAGCAACCTCGGGACTAGCGGGAGCTCCGGGGAGCTGTTTTTT. The chain has TRBV12-3 or TRBV12-4 and TRBJ2-2; 14 bases line up with TRBD2. This CDR3 has 16 amino acids. V lost 7 bases and J lost 6; bases outside the gene matches: 7.